The sequence of this T cell receptor beta chain was determined in a study of multiple sclerosis patients with progressive multifocal leukoencephalopathy. Time point reported: time of PML onset. Germline values: CDR1 MNHEY, CDR2 SMNVEV (reference sequence). V shed 2 bases and J 1 base; nucleotides not matched to a gene: 0. The CDR3 runs 15 residues. As to this clone: As yet, its antigen is unknown.

Whole-study results and caveats: Clones expanded at PML were already present before and during natalizumab. Lower normalized Shannon entropy suggested reduced TRB diversity in most PML patients. Preferential TRBV-TRBJ pairings or common gene usage were not detected at PML.

This was a survey-level run. The table came from immunoSEQ multiplex PCR; TCRdb's copy has only in-frame clones and leaves some out. The sample consists of 25,000 to 35,000 clones, roughly 90% of them appearing once. Specimen: PBMCs, collected from a patient treated with natalizumab. This clonotype was sampled from a human donor with progressive multifocal leukoencephalopathy. This chain joins TRBV27 and TRBJ2-7, with TRBD2 identical over 12 bases. Here the CDR3 reads CASSLGTSGSYEQYF. CDR3 coding DNA: TGTGCCAGCAGTTTAGGGACTAGCGGGTCCTACGAGCAGTACTTC.